Sequencing of this T cell receptor (beta chain) was carried out in a study of cytomegalovirus exposure and HLA in healthy donors (dated 2017 in TCRdb). Looking at the study overall: An earlier analysis of several hundred of the donors reported more than 250 Gb of sequence data and 117 million unique TCR beta sequences from about 200 million T cells. An early release covering approximately 600 HLA-typed donors comprised about 300 gigabases of sequencing data and around 80 million unique TCR sequences. The genetic ancestry cluster associated with self-reported Caucasian donors included approximately 85% of the approximately 400 genotyped donors. The aim of the study was to test whether cataloging public T cell receptors could identify signatures of past pathogen exposure. Using immunosequencing, the study profiled T cell repertoires from roughly 650 subjects and related those repertoires to cytomegalovirus serostatus. Along with the approximately 650-subject first cohort, a separate validation cohort of around 120 different subjects was used. The study combined high-throughput TCR immunosequencing, statistical association of individual TCRs with disease status, and machine learning to predict cytomegalovirus infection status. To study patterns of TCR occurrence, a later analysis re-analyzed previously published TCR beta repertoires from 666 donors and added high-resolution HLA genotyping. Rather than drawing on any new phenotypic data, the later analysis identified candidate immune exposures from TCR beta sequences and the way those sequences occurred across donors. To decide whether each TCR beta V gene segment behaved as functional or pseudogenic, an earlier analysis of over 500 of the donors relied on high-throughput TCR beta sequencing. Alongside the repertoire data, information on donor age, sex, ethnicity and CMV serostatus was compiled. A later genetic analysis took genome-wide SNP genotypes for about three fifths of the 666 donors and used that subset as a discovery cohort. All discovery cohort repertoires had been generated using a single sequencing platform. HLA typing included class I and class II loci at four-digit resolution. Typing coverage differed by locus: A, B, C, DRB1 and DQB1 were typed in roughly 620-630 donors, DQA1 in 522, DPA1 in 600 to 610, and DPB1 in roughly 450. Roughly 5 DR-DQ haplotypes were handled as single units for association and clustering because linkage in the cohort was strong. On average, 235,054 unique TCR beta nucleotide sequences were sequenced per donor among roughly 430 genotyped donors of the cohort, with about 19% of those sequences being non-productive. The research as a whole found: In vitro tests confirmed that a few of the cytomegalovirus-associated TCR beta chains recognize cytomegalovirus antigens. This cohort had only TCR beta chains sequenced, and the lack of alpha or paired-chain data limited which features could be detected. According to a later analysis, TCR association rates differed among HLA loci, with DRB1 alleles showing the most associated TCRs and HLA-C alleles showing the fewest. V-gene and J-gene trimming of TCR beta chains was associated with a missense DCLRE1C variant in a later genetic analysis, and the association was replicated in an independent cohort. Across donors, most TCR sequences were observed very rarely, whereas some public TCRs were present in many individuals. The study listed around 160 TCR beta chains as associated with cytomegalovirus. In a later analysis, several top co-occurrence clusters were reported to appear linked to parvovirus B19, influenza, CMV and Epstein-Barr virus. A later analysis associated 15,000 to 20,000 TCR beta sequences with specific HLA alleles at a false discovery rate of 0.05. Most CMV-associated TCR beta chains appeared to be HLA-restricted in a later analysis, and the HLA associations seemed to be driven largely by CMV exposure. When HLA alleles, especially DR and DQ, strongly co-occurred, attributing TCR associations to individual alleles was difficult. Linkage disequilibrium might explain the correlated functional status among segregating V segments, but an unknown experimental factor could not be excluded. It was suggested by the authors that the approach could potentially be generalized to other disease states and immunological phenotypes. Cytomegalovirus status was reported to be diagnosed by the classifier with high specificity and sensitivity in both the original and validation cohorts. A further reported finding was that TCR beta sequences accurately predicted the HLA-A and HLA-B alleles for most subjects in the first cohort. A later analysis found that HLA-associated TCR beta chains were more clonally expanded and had lower generation probabilities than equally common non-associated chains. The 87-base-pair reads could not distinguish some IMGT-functional V segments, including TRBV6-2 and TRBV6-3, so those segments were excluded. Broadly in line with IMGT annotations, most TCR beta V segments showed up in productive rearrangements about 87% or about 30% of the time in an earlier analysis of 587 of the donors. In a later genetic analysis, fewer N-insertions in productive TCRs were reported among donors in an Asian-associated ancestry cluster than the roughly 640-donor mean. Sequencing depth was assumed to be roughly uniform across donors in the presence/absence analyses, though that assumption may not hold. Because counts were too low, seventeen rarely observed V segments, including chromosome 9 orphons, were left out of the earlier analysis of roughly 600 of the donors. CMV serostatus was the only immune exposure information available for the cohort. The sequencing pipeline was judged likely to have produced a cluster of highly shared sequence variants as a technical artifact. Because some donors lacked HLA typing at each locus, the association tests relied only on the typed subset.

As to this clone: Its cognate antigen has yet to be identified. The sample holds no much larger clone one base away, and base qualities are not on file.

Receptor libraries were prepared by the immunoSEQ multiplex PCR assay. A mixture of 60 forward primers for TCR Vbeta segments and 13 reverse primers for TCR Jbeta segments was used in the multiplex PCR. The CDR3 region of rearranged TCR beta genes was amplified from genomic DNA by a multiplex PCR assay. On the Illumina HiSeq System, the amplified TCR beta libraries were sequenced as 87-base-pair reads. Processing in the source paper ran as follows. In a later analysis, tens of millions of unique TCR beta chains were counted across the 500 to 850 repertoires, and roughly 11 million of these chains were shared by at least two donors. A nearest-neighbor algorithm error-corrected the raw reads and collapsed the reads into unique sequences, merging closely related sequences to remove PCR and sequencing errors. CDR3 sequences were aligned to IMGT reference sequences to assign V, D and J gene segments. Each retained sequence needed at least a six-nucleotide match to both a V gene segment and a J gene segment. A rearrangement was called productive if the CDR3 had no stop codons and remained in frame with V and J, and every other rearrangement was called non-productive. Following IMGT convention, CDR3 was defined as the stretch from the second conserved V-encoded cysteine to the conserved J-encoded phenylalanine. The earlier analysis of about 500 of the donors excluded sequences that lacked an unambiguous match to a single V gene segment. An earlier analysis of just under 600 of the donors called V segments functional above 56.7% productive rearrangements and segregating when the between-donor standard deviation exceeded 5%. A statistical classification framework was developed to diagnose cytomegalovirus status using the catalog of TCR beta chain sequences. V and J gene assignment, in a later analysis, came from comparing TCR nucleotide sequences with IMGT/GENE-DB human TR gene sequences. A later analysis assigned CDR3 sequences and most-parsimonious VDJ recombination scenarios with the TCRdist pipeline. In a later analysis, each TCR beta chain was defined by its CDR3 amino acid sequence together with its V-gene family, and reads without a unique V-gene family were excluded. To address suspected cross-contamination and a sequencing artifact, a later analysis removed 592 highly shared, low-generation-probability nucleotide sequences. In a later analysis, a clonal expansion index was calculated for each public chain from normalized within-repertoire ranks of inferred template counts. Generation probabilities in a later analysis came from a VDJ recombination model fitted to out-of-frame rearrangements, and those results were checked against IGoR. Hypergeometric tests were used in a later analysis to score TCR-TCR, TCR-HLA and TCR-CMV co-occurrence, with a repertoire-size bias correction applied to the TCR pairs. In a later analysis, false discovery rates were estimated by permuting HLA or CMV assignments 20 times. A later analysis grouped co-occurring TCRs with DBSCAN, adding TCRdist sequence similarity when clustering within HLA-allele-positive subsets. Repertoires with fewer than 30,000 or more than 120,000 public chains, plus five repertoires with anomalous nucleotide sharing, were excluded from co-occurrence clustering. TCRdb provides this immuneACCESS table in a form limited to in-frame rearrangements. Some clones are lacking; in checked studies, under half of them reflect an unresolved V gene, and why the rest are absent is not known. Clone size and the V and J calls come from that table; the DNA yielded D and trimming. The sample has over 100,000 clones on record, just under 75% of them singletons. 5.5% to 7% of the sample is taken by the ten largest.

The cohort was made up of several hundred healthy bone marrow donors. At the time of sampling, all cohort members were nominally healthy, though unrecorded immune exposures were likely present. The donor tested CMV seropositive and was one of the 289 seropositive cohort members. Every donor gave a peripheral blood sample, and the peripheral blood mononuclear cells from that sample were used for TCR beta sequencing. Genomic DNA extraction from the blood cell samples was performed with the Qiagen DNeasy Blood Extraction Kit. Inclusive of the bounding cysteine and phenylalanine, the CDR3 is 16 residues long. Only the CDR3 DNA is retained, 48 bases long and in frame from the first base. According to the germline V gene, CDR1 reads SGHTA and CDR2 reads FQGNSA. At the junction V is shortened by 4 bases and J by 2 bases; bases outside the gene matches: 8.

The sequenced sample was PBMCs. The source of this sequence is a man aged 40-49 years in good health and CMV-seropositive. Recombination connected TRBV7-2 to TRBJ1-5, with TRBD1 matching 7 junction bases. In nucleotide form, the sequence is TGTGCCAGCAGCTCAACAGGGGCTTGGGGCAATCAGCCCCAGCATTTT. Translated, this is CASSSTGAWGNQPQHF.